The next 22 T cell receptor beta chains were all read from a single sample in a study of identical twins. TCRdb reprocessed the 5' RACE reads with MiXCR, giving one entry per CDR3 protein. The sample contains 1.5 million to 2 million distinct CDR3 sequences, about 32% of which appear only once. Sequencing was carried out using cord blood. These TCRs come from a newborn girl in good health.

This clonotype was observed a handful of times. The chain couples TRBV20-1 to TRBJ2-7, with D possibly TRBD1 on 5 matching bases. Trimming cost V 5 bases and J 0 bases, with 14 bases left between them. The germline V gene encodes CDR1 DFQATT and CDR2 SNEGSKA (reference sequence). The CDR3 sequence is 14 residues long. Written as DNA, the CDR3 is TGCAGTGCTCCCTGGGGCAGAAGCTCCTACGAGCAGTACTTC. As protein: CSAPWGRSSYEQYF.

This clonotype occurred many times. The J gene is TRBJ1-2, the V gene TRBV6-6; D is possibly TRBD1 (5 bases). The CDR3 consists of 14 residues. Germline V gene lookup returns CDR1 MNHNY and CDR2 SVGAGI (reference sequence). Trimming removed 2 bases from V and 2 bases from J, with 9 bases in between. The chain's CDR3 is CASSYGGGNYGYTF. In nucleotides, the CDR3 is TGTGCCAGCAGTTACGGGGGGGGGAACTATGGCTACACCTTC.

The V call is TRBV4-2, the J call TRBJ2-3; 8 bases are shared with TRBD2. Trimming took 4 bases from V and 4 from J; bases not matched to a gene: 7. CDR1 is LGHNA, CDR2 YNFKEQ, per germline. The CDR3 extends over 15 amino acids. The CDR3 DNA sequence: TGTGCCAGCAGCCGCGAGCGGGAGCTGGCAGATACGCAGTATTTT. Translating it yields CASSRERELADTQYF.

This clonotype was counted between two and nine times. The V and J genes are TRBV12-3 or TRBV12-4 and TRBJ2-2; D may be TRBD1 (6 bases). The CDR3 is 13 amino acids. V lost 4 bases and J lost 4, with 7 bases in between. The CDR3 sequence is CASSSGVTGELFF. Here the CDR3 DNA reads TGTGCCAGCAGTTCAGGGGTCACCGGGGAGCTGTTTTTT.

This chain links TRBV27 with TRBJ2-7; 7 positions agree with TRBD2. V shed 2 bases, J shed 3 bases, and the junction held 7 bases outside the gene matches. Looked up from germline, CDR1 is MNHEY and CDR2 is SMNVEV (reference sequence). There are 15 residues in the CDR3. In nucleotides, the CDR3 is TGTGCCAGCAGTTTAAATGCGGGAGCGGTCTACGAGCAGTACTTC. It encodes CASSLNAGAVYEQYF.

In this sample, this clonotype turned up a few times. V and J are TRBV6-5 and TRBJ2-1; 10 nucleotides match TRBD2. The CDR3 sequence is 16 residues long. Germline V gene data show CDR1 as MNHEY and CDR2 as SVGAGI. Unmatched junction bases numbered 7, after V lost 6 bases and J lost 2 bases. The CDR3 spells CASRPLAGVPYNEQFF. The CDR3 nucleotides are TGTGCCAGCAGACCTCTAGCGGGAGTCCCCTACAATGAGCAGTTCTTC.

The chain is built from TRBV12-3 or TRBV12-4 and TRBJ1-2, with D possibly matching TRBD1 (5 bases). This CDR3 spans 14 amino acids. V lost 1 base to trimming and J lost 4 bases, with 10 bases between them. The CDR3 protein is CASSLEEGFYGYTF. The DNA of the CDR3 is TGTGCCAGCAGTTTAGAGGAGGGGTTCTATGGCTACACCTTC.

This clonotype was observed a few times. CDR3 residues: CASSLDFRTNTDTQYF. CDR3 nucleotides: TGTGCCAGCAGCTTAGATTTTAGGACCAACACAGATACGCAGTATTTT. This chain uses TRBV11-2 with TRBJ2-3, with D unresolved. This CDR3 spans 16 amino acids. Trimming pared 0 bases from V and 2 bases from J, leaving 12 bases between. From germline, CDR1 is SGHAT and CDR2 FQNNGV.

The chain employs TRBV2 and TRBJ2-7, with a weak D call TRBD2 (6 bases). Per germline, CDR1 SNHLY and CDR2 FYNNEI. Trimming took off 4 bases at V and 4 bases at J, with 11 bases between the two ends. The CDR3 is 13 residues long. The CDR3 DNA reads TGTGCCAGCAGTGGAGGACTACAATACGAGCAGTACTTC. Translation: CASSGGLQYEQYF.

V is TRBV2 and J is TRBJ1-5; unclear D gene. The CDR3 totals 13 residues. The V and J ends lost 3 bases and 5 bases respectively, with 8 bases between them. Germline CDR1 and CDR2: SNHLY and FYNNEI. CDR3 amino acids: CASSDSRYQPQHF. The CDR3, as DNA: TGTGCCAGCAGTGATTCCAGGTATCAGCCCCAGCATTTT.

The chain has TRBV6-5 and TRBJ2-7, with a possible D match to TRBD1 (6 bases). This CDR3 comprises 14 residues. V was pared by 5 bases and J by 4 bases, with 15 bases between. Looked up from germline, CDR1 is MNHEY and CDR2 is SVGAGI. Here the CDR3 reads CASSVRDTAYEQYF. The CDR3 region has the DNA TGTGCCAGCAGTGTCCGGGACACGGCGTACGAGCAGTACTTC.

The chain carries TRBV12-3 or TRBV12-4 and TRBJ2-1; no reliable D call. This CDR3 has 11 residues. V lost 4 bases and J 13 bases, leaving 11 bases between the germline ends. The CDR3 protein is CASSSVSGQFF. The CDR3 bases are TGTGCCAGCAGTTCGGTGTCAGGACAGTTCTTC.

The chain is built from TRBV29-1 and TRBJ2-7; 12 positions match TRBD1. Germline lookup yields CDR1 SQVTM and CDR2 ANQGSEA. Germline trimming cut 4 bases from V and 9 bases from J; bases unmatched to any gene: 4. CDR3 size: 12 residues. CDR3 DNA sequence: TGCAGCGTTGTGGGACAGGGGGCAGGGCAGTACTTC. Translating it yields CSVVGQGAGQYF.

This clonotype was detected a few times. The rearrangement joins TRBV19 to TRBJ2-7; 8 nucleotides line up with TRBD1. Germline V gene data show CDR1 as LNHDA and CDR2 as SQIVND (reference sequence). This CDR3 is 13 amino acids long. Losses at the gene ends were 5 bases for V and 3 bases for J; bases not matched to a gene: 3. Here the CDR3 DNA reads TGTGCCAGTAGTTCGACAGGGGACTACGAGCAGTACTTC. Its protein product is CASSSTGDYEQYF.

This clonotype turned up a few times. The CDR3 is CATSETNTDTQYF. DNA for the CDR3: TGTGCCACCAGTGAAACAAACACAGATACGCAGTATTTT. The V and J genes are TRBV24-1 and TRBJ2-3; D gene ambiguous. Germline V gene lookup returns CDR1 KGHDR and CDR2 SFDVKD. The CDR3 consists of 13 residues. V dropped 4 bases and J dropped 2 bases, with 6 bases sitting between them.

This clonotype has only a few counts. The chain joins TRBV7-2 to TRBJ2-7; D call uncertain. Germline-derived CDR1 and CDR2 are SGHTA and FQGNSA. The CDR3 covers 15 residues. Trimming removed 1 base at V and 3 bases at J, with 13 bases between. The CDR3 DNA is TGTGCCAGCAGCTTAGAGCTAATCGTAAACTACGAGCAGTACTTC. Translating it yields CASSLELIVNYEQYF.

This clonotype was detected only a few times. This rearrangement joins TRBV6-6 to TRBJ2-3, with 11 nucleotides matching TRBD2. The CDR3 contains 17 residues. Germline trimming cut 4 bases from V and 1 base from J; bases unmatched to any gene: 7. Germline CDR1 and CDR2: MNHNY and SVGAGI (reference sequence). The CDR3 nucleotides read TGTGCCAGCAGTTTCAGACTGACTAGCGGGGGCACAGATACGCAGTATTTT. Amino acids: CASSFRLTSGGTDTQYF.

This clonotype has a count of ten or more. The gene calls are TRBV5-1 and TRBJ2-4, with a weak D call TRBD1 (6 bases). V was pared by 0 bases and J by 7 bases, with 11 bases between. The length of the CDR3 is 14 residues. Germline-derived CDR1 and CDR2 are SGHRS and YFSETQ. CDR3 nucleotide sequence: TGCGCCAGCAGCTTGGCTTCACAGGGTAACATTCAGTACTTC. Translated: CASSLASQGNIQYF.

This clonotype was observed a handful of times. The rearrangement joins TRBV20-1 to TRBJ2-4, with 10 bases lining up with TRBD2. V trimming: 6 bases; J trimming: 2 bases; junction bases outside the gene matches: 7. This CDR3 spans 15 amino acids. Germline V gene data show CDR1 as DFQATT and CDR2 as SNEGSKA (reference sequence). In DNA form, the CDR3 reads TGCAGTGCCTCATCTAGCGGGAGCTCCAAAAACATTCAGTACTTC. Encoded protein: CSASSSGSSKNIQYF.

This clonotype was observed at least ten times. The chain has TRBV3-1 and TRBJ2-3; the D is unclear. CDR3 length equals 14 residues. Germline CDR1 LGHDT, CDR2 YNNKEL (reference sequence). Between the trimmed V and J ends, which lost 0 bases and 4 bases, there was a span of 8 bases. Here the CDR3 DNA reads TGTGCCAGCAGCCAAGATAATCGGGCAGATACGCAGTATTTT. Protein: CASSQDNRADTQYF.

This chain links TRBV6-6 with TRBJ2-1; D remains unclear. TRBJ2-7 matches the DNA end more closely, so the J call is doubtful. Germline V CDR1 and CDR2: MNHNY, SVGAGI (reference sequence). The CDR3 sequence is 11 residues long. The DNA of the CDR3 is TGTGCCAGCGCGGACGGTGACGAGCAGTACTTC. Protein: CASADGDEQYF.

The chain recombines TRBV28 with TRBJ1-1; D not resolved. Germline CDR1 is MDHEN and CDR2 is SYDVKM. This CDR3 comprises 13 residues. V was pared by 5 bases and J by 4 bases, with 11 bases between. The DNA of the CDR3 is TGTGCCAGCAGTCCATCGGCAATCACTGAAGCTTTCTTT. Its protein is CASSPSAITEAFF.